This T cell receptor beta chain was obtained from a study of monozygotic twins with inflammatory bowel disease. The UMIs contained a 6-nucleotide sample barcode. They were added by template switching during cDNA synthesis. TCRdb reprocessed the 5' RACE reads and stores each CDR3 protein as one record, lacking DNA. Found here are 150,000 to 200,000 distinct CDR3 sequences; the top ten clones hold 2.8%. Comments on this clonotype: The target antigen is unknown.

Notes on the study in general: Distinct T cell subtypes could not be told apart.

CDR1 is SQVTM and CDR2 is ANQGSEA in the germline V gene. This CDR3 is built from 14 residues. This sequence originates from a human donor with ulcerative colitis or Crohn's disease, or a healthy co-twin of an affected twin (not recorded which). The chain couples TRBV29-1 to TRBJ2-3; TCRdb picks TRBD2, but there is no DNA to check that call. Input material: blood. The CDR3: CSAWLAGYTDTQYF.